The clone carrying this T cell receptor beta chain was detected only once. Its antigen is unidentified. The assay was immunoSEQ multiplex PCR, and TCRdb's table has in-frame clones only and misses some. The data show approximately 150,000 clones, more than 85% seen once. CDR1 MNHEY and CDR2 SVGAGI come from the germline V gene. The germline V and J ends were trimmed by 4 bases and 1 base, with 8 bases remaining between them. The CDR3 contains 14 residues. The source of the sample is a study of T cell responses to AZD1222 COVID-19 vaccine. Study information: Analyses pooled second doses at about 4 or about 12 weeks. Study-wide findings and caveats: Donors were largely white British and mainly female; clonal diversity was possibly underestimated. Once two AZD1222 doses were given, Spike-specific TCR breadth and depth went up.

The sample was peripheral blood, taken on day 0 of AZD1222 vaccination. The chain recombines TRBV6-5 with TRBJ1-3; D may be TRBD1 (6 bases). The TCR sequence derives from an adult in good health. The DNA for the CDR3 is TGTGCCAGCAGTTGGACAGCTTCTGGAAACACCATATATTTT. The encoded protein is CASSWTASGNTIYF.